Each of the 23 T cell receptor beta chains below was sequenced from the same sample in a study of blood T cell repertoires in COVID-19. Method: immunoSEQ multiplex PCR; TCRdb's copy keeps in-frame clones and lacks some. The table includes 280,000 or so clones, 70% to 90% detected once. Sample: PBMCs or T cells enriched from blood (not recorded which). The source of these receptors is a woman aged 40 to 50 who had recovered from COVID-19.

The CDR3: CASGEDFGQPQHF. The CDR3, as DNA: TGTGCCTCGGGGGAGGACTTCGGTCAGCCCCAGCATTTT. The chain recombines TRBV19 with TRBJ1-5; tentatively, D is TRBD1 (5 bases). CDR3 length: 13 amino acids. V shed 11 bases and J shed 6 bases, with 17 bases lying between them. Looked up from germline, CDR1 is LNHDA and CDR2 is SQIVND (reference sequence).

With respect to this clone: Other DNA sequences from this sample encode an identical CDR3 as well. The genes are TRBV18 and TRBJ2-7; a possible D gene is TRBD1 (6 bases). V dropped 3 bases and J dropped 2 bases, with 8 bases sitting between them. CDR1 is KGHSH and CDR2 is LQKENI in the germline V gene. The CDR3 contains 13 residues. The CDR3 DNA is TGTGCCAGCTCACCTCCAGGGGCCTACGAGCAGTACTTC. Its translation: CASSPPGAYEQYF.

V gene TRBV27 combines with J gene TRBJ2-3, with D possibly being TRBD2 (6 bases). Trimming took 4 bases from V and 6 from J, leaving 14 bases between them. Germline CDR1 reads MNHEY; CDR2 reads SMNVEV (reference sequence). This CDR3 has 14 residues. The CDR3 DNA reads as TGTGCCAGCAGTTCCGAAACTAGCTGGGATACGCAGTATTTT. As protein: CASSSETSWDTQYF.

This clone was observed once. The chain links TRBV30 to TRBJ1-1; D possibly corresponds to TRBD1 (6 bases). Germline V gene lookup returns CDR1 GTSNPN and CDR2 SVGIG (reference sequence). V was clipped by 1 base and J by 4 bases, with 7 bases between them. This CDR3 comprises 12 residues. The CDR3 nucleotides read TGTGCCTGGAGTGACAGGGTCACTGAAGCTTTCTTT. Amino acids: CAWSDRVTEAFF.

The genes are TRBV6-1 and TRBJ1-1; D might be TRBD1 (5 bases). The CDR3 loop spans 13 amino acids. The germline V gene encodes CDR1 MNHNS and CDR2 SASEGT. V gave up 1 base and J gave up 10 bases, with 13 bases separating them. CDR3 sequence (DNA): TGTGCCAGCAGTGAAGAGGTACAGGTGAGAGCTTTCTTT. It codes for CASSEEVQVRAFF.

V usage is TRBV6-2 or TRBV6-3 and J usage is TRBJ1-2; D is unresolved. This CDR3 is 13 amino acids long. Trimming took off 4 bases at V and 6 bases at J, with 12 bases between the two ends. Germline V gene data show CDR1 as MNHEY and CDR2 as SVGEGT. The CDR3 DNA is TGTGCCAGCAGTTGGAACCGCGACAATGGCTACACCTTC. It translates to CASSWNRDNGYTF.

The chain joins TRBV27 to TRBJ2-3; 10 positions match TRBD2. With 5 bases clipped from V and 5 bases from J, the junction kept 10 bases outside the gene matches. Germline CDR1 MNHEY, CDR2 SMNVEV (reference sequence). This CDR3 has 16 residues. The CDR3 sequence is CASSPLAGEGIDTQYF. The CDR3 DNA follows: TGTGCCAGCAGTCCCCTAGCGGGAGAGGGGATAGATACGCAGTATTTT.

The chain links TRBV30 to TRBJ2-3, with 8 bases aligning to TRBD1. The V gene's germline CDR1 is GTSNPN and CDR2 SVGIG (reference sequence). Trimming cost V 3 bases and J 4 bases; bases outside gene matches: 9. The CDR3 runs to 15 residues. Written as DNA, the CDR3 is TGTGCCTGGAGCTTGGACAGGGTGCGTTCAGATACGCAGTATTTT. Protein sequence: CAWSLDRVRSDTQYF. Looking up the rest from reference TRBV30 and TRBJ2-3 gives the full variable domain: SQTIHQWPATLVQPVGSPLSLECTVEGTSNPNLYWYRQAAGRGLQLLFYSVGIGQISSEVPQNLSASRPQDRQFILSSKKLLLSDSGFYLCAWSLDRVRSDTQYFGPGTRLTVL.

The chain uses TRBV21-1 and TRBJ1-4; the tabulated D call, TRBD1, remains unverified against the DNA. TRBV21-1 is classified as a pseudogene. The CDR3 sequence is 16 residues long. CDR3 DNA sequence: TGTGCCAGCAGCAAAGAAGGGCCCCAGGGGTCTGAAAAACTGTTTTTT. Its translation is CASSKEGPQGSEKLFF.

The V and J genes are TRBV28 and TRBJ2-7; the match to TRBD1 covers 8 bases. CDR1 and CDR2 from the germline V gene are MDHEN and SYDVKM. The CDR3 has 15 residues. Trimming at V came to 1 base and at J to 6 bases, leaving 8 bases not matched to a gene. CDR3 sequence reads: CASSLSSQGAAEQYF. CDR3 DNA sequence: TGTGCCAGCAGTTTATCAAGTCAGGGGGCCGCCGAGCAGTACTTC.

The rearrangement uses TRBV11-1 and TRBJ2-5; 10 positions agree with TRBD1. Losses at the gene ends were 6 bases for V and 4 bases for J; bases not matched to a gene: 8. The CDR3 contains 15 residues. Looked up from germline, CDR1 is SGHAT and CDR2 is FQDESV (reference sequence). CDR3 nucleotide sequence: TGTGCCAGCAGGCCCCGGGACAGGGGACGAGAGACCCAGTACTTC. Protein: CASRPRDRGRETQYF. The full variable domain, rest sourced from reference TRBV11-1 and TRBJ2-5, is EAEVAQSPRYKITEKSQAVAFWCDPISGHATLYWYRQILGQGPELLVQFQDESVVDDSQLPKDRFSAERLKGVDSTLKIQPAELGDSAMYLCASRPRDRGRETQYFGPGTRLLVL.

J is TRBJ2-7 and V is TRBV6-2 or TRBV6-3, with D hard to call. V lost 4 bases, J lost 3 bases, and 16 bases lay in between. The CDR3 covers 15 residues. Germline V lookup: CDR1 MNHEY, CDR2 SVGEGT. The CDR3 sequence is CASSSASPRVYEQYF. Written as DNA, the CDR3 is TGTGCCAGCAGTTCCGCCTCGCCGCGAGTCTACGAGCAGTACTTC.

V gene TRBV7-2 combines with J gene TRBJ2-3; TRBD2 might be the D (5 bases). Germline V gene sequence: CDR1 SGHTA, CDR2 FQGNSA. The CDR3 has 15 residues. Between the trimmed V and J ends, which lost 3 bases and 3 bases, there was a span of 13 bases. The DNA of the CDR3 is TGTGCCAGCAGCTTCGAGGGAGATCAGACAGATACGCAGTATTTT. Its protein is CASSFEGDQTDTQYF.

In nucleotides, the CDR3 is TGCGCCAGCAGCTTTAGGGGGAGCTCTGGAAACACCATATATTTT. It is translated as CASSFRGSSGNTIYF. The J gene is TRBJ1-3, the V gene TRBV5-1, with D possibly TRBD1 on 6 matching bases. V was trimmed by 2 bases and J by 0 bases, leaving 9 bases between them. The CDR3 spans 15 residues. CDR1 is SGHRS, CDR2 YFSETQ, per germline.

The chain recombines TRBV6-5 with TRBJ2-1, with D maybe TRBD2 (5 bases). Trimming left V 0 bases short and J 7 bases short, with 10 bases between. This CDR3 contains 14 residues. The germline gives CDR1 MNHEY, CDR2 SVGAGI. This CDR3 is CASSYSTTINEQFF. The CDR3 coding sequence is TGTGCCAGCAGTTACTCGACGACTATAAATGAGCAGTTCTTC.

This sequence joins TRBV28 and TRBJ2-1, with TRBD2 matching over 9 bases. CDR1 and CDR2 (germline): MDHEN, SYDVKM. The CDR3 sequence is 15 residues long. The ends lost 10 bases at V and 2 bases at J; junction bases unmatched: 9. The CDR3 is CATSLSGGPYNEQFF. For the CDR3, the DNA is TGTGCCACCTCACTCAGCGGGGGGCCCTACAATGAGCAGTTCTTC.

CDR3 loop: CASSTGQGGFYGYTF. The CDR3 DNA is TGCGCCAGCAGCACCGGACAGGGGGGCTTCTATGGCTACACCTTC. The chain combines TRBV5-1 with TRBJ1-2, with 10 bases that match TRBD1. The V gene's germline CDR1 is SGHRS and CDR2 YFSETQ. The CDR3 is made up of 15 amino acids. After removal of 4 bases from V and 4 bases from J, the junction contained 7 bases not matched to a gene. Combining the CDR3 with reference TRBV5-1 and TRBJ1-2 gives the whole variable domain KAGVTQTPRYLIKTRGQQVTLSCSPISGHRSVSWYQQTPGQGLQFLFEYFSETQRNKGNFPGRFSGRQFSNSRSEMNVSTLELGDSALYLCASSTGQGGFYGYTFGSGTRLTVV.

The chain has TRBV28 and TRBJ2-7, with 7 bases matching TRBD1. Germline V lookup: CDR1 MDHEN, CDR2 SYDVKM. The CDR3 has 14 amino acids. Trimming removed 3 bases from V and 0 bases from J; junction bases left unmatched: 2. The CDR3 DNA follows: TGTGCCAGCAGTTTCTACAGGGGCTCCTACGAGCAGTACTTC. Translated, it gives CASSFYRGSYEQYF.

In this sample, this clone turned up a few times. CDR3: CASSTGVGQPQHF. CDR3 coding DNA: TGTGCCAGCAGCACAGGGGTCGGTCAGCCCCAGCATTTT. The chain recombines TRBV9 with TRBJ1-5, with 7 bases matching TRBD1. From germline, CDR1 is SGDLS and CDR2 YYNGEE. Trimming cost V 4 bases and J 6 bases; bases outside gene matches: 4. This CDR3 spans 13 amino acids. The full variable domain, rest sourced from reference TRBV9 and TRBJ1-5, is DSGVTQTPKHLITATGQRVTLRCSPRSGDLSVYWYQQSLDQGLQFLIQYYNGEERAKGNILERFSAQQFPDLHSELNLSSLELGDSALYFCASSTGVGQPQHFGDGTRLSIL.

This chain links TRBV5-1 with TRBJ1-1, with a possible D match to TRBD1 (6 bases). The V gene lost 3 bases and the J gene lost 8 bases, with 14 bases spanning the gap. CDR1 is SGHRS and CDR2 is YFSETQ in the germline V gene. The CDR3 loop spans 13 amino acids. CDR3 sequence reads: CASSSTAGTEAFF. DNA for the CDR3: TGCGCCAGCAGCTCCACAGCCGGGACAGAAGCTTTCTTT.

The chain carries TRBV5-1 and TRBJ2-7; 7 nucleotides align to TRBD1. V shed 2 bases and J 5 bases; nucleotides not matched to a gene: 7. The length of the CDR3 is 14 residues. Germline V CDR1 and CDR2: SGHRS, YFSETQ. CDR3: CASSFRQGSHEQYF. In DNA, the CDR3 is TGCGCCAGCAGCTTCCGACAGGGTAGCCACGAGCAGTACTTC.

CDR3 amino acids: CASSLARVKTYEQYF. Here the CDR3 DNA reads TGTGCCAGCAGCTTAGCGCGGGTTAAAACCTACGAGCAGTACTTC. This chain uses TRBV7-2 with TRBJ2-7; D is possibly TRBD2 (5 bases). The CDR3 is made up of 15 amino acids. CDR1 is SGHTA and CDR2 is FQGNSA in the germline V gene. V shed 0 bases and J shed 2 bases, with 11 bases lying between them. Full variable domain (remainder filled in from reference TRBV7-2 and TRBJ2-7): GAGVSQSPSNKVTEKGKDVELRCDPISGHTALYWYRQSLGQGLEFLIYFQGNSAPDKSGLPSDRFSAERTGGSVSTLTIQRTQQEDSAVYLCASSLARVKTYEQYFGPGTRLTVT.

The J gene is TRBJ1-6, the V gene TRBV19; possible D gene TRBD1, 6 bases. Trimming shortened V by 6 bases and J by 5 bases, and 11 bases separated the two germline ends. This CDR3 comprises 14 residues. Germline CDR1 is LNHDA and CDR2 is SQIVND (reference sequence). CDR3 loop: CASSGDTNNSPLHF. CDR3 bases: TGTGCCAGTAGCGGGGACACCAATAATTCACCCCTCCACTTT.